This is a list of T cell receptor beta chains from one sample in a study of regulatory T cells in long-lasting Graves disease. Via MiXCR, TCRdb re-called the multiplex PCR reads, giving one row per CDR3 protein. Of 350,000 to 450,000 distinct CDR3 sequences listed, about 15% were seen once; the top ten hold approximately 7.6%. These same data were also listed under a study on T cells in Graves' hyperthyroidism and ophthalmopathy.

The input for sequencing was peripheral blood mononuclear cells (PBMCs), taken at new diagnosis, from a patient treated with antithyroid drugs. These receptors were taken from a middle-aged woman with Graves disease. Both conserved end residues are part of each CDR3. Each record gives: D gene, clone size, J gene, V gene, CDR3 DNA, CDR3 protein. D genes are given only for firm matches. Size is omitted from some rows. Given values are once, few, many or a class for expanded clones.

>TRBD2|.|TRBJ2-3|TRBV2
TGTGCCAGCAAGTCCACGGCGGGAGCGTCGGATACGCAGTATTTT
CASKSTAGASDTQYF
>.|.|TRBJ1-6|TRBV5-5
TGTGCCAGCAGCTTGGTGTTGCGGGCAGGAGATAATTCACCCCTCCACTTT
CASSLVLRAGDNSPLHF
>.|few|TRBJ1-5|TRBV12-3/TRBV12-4
TGTGCCAGCAGTGGGGACGTTTATAGCAATCAGCCCCAGCATTTT
CASSGDVYSNQPQHF
>.|many|TRBJ2-1|TRBV4-2
TGTGCCAGCAGCCAAGAACAATCCAGGTACAATGAGCAGTTCTTC
CASSQEQSRYNEQFF
>TRBD2|.|TRBJ2-2|TRBV7-6
TGTGCCAGCAGCTTTAGCGGGTACCCGAACACCGGGGAGCTGTTTTTT
CASSFSGYPNTGELFF
>.|.|TRBJ1-1|TRBV6-5
TGTGCCAGCAGTTACTCGAGCGGCGGCACTGAAGCTTTCTTT
CASSYSSGGTEAFF
>.|many|TRBJ2-2|TRBV20-1
TGCAGTGCTATGGGGGTCGCCCACCTGGACACCGGGGAGCTGTTTTTT
CSAMGVAHLDTGELFF
>TRBD1|few|TRBJ2-7|TRBV12-3/TRBV12-4
TGTGCCAGCAGTTCGGACAGGAGAAGGGGGAAGTACTTC
CASSSDRRRGKYF
>TRBD2|many|TRBJ2-1|TRBV7-9
TGTGCCAGCAGCCTCGGGACTAGCAATGAGCAGTTCTTC
CASSLGTSNEQFF
>TRBD2|.|TRBJ2-5|TRBV3-1
TGTGCCAGCAGCCAAGTGGCTAGCGGGAGTTTCCAAGAGACCCAGTACTTC
CASSQVASGSFQETQYF
>TRBD1|.|TRBJ2-6|TRBV18
TGTGCCAGCTCACCACGGCAGGGGGCTAACGTCCTGACTTTC
CASSPRQGANVLTF
>.|.|TRBJ1-3|TRBV11-2
TGTGCCAGCAGCCGCGGTACCCTCTCTGGAAACACCATATATTTT
CASSRGTLSGNTIYF
>TRBD1|many|TRBJ1-2|TRBV28
TGTGCCAGCCACGGACAGGGCTCCTGGGGCTATGGCTACACCTTC
CASHGQGSWGYGYTF
>TRBD2|.|TRBJ2-1|TRBV11-3
TGTGCCAGCAGCGCCAGGGCGGGAGATAATGAGCAGTTCTTC
CASSARAGDNEQFF
>.|few|TRBJ1-6|TRBV4-3
TGCGCCAGCAGCCAAGTTGGGGGTAATTCACCCCTCCACTTT
CASSQVGGNSPLHF
>TRBD2|.|TRBJ2-3|TRBV19
TGTGCCAGTAGGGCTCCCGGACTAGCCTGGATCCCGACAGATACGCAGTATTTT
CASRAPGLAWIPTDTQYF
>.|few|TRBJ2-2|TRBV5-1
TGCGCCAGCAGCGGCGGACGGCCGAACACCGGGGAGCTGTTTTTT
CASSGGRPNTGELFF
>TRBD1|.|TRBJ1-2|TRBV14
TGTGCCAGCAGCCAAGTTGGGACAGGGAGCGGCTATGGCTACACCTTC
CASSQVGTGSGYGYTF
>.|.|TRBJ2-1|TRBV18
TGTGCCAGCTCACCAGGCCTCAACTACGAGCAGTTCTTC
CASSPGLNYEQFF
>TRBD1|many|TRBJ2-7|TRBV11-3
TGTGCCAGCAGCTGGCGGGACAGGTACGAGCAGTACTTC
CASSWRDRYEQYF
>.|few|TRBJ1-4|TRBV7-9
TGTGCCAGCAGCCCGTCGGCGGCCCGACAGGCAGATGAAAAACTGTTTTTT
CASSPSAARQADEKLFF
>.|.|TRBJ1-5|TRBV6-5
TGTGCCAGCAGTTACTCGAGCCATCGGCCCCAGCATTTT
CASSYSSHRPQHF
>.|many|TRBJ2-1|TRBV7-9
TGTGCCAGCAGCCTGGACCCGCTTGGGTACAATGAGCAGTTCTTC
CASSLDPLGYNEQFF
>TRBD2|many|TRBJ2-1|TRBV5-1
TGCGCCAGCAGCTTCCGCGGGGAGGGCAATGAGCAGTTCTTC
CASSFRGEGNEQFF
>.|many|TRBJ1-2|TRBV7-8
TGTGCCAGCAGCCTTGGGAGGGGGACATATGGCTACACCTTC
CASSLGRGTYGYTF
>.|many|TRBJ1-3|TRBV28
TGTGCCAGCAGTCCTTCTTACGGGACGGCTAACTCTGGAAACACCATATATTTT
CASSPSYGTANSGNTIYF
>.|many|TRBJ2-3|TRBV12-3/TRBV12-4
TGTGCCAGCAGTTTAACACTGTTTGGGGATACGCAGTATTTT
CASSLTLFGDTQYF
>TRBD2|.|TRBJ2-1|TRBV20-1
TGCAGTGCTAGGAACGGCGGGAGGCGCAATGAGCAGTTCTTC
CSARNGGRRNEQFF
>.|many|TRBJ1-5|TRBV28
TGTGCCAGCAGGTCAGTCATAAGCAATCAGCCCCAGCATTTT
CASRSVISNQPQHF
>.|many|TRBJ2-1|TRBV5-1
TGCGCCAGCAACTCACCCCTTGGGGGGGCGGGGGTCTACAATGAGCAGTTCTTC
CASNSPLGGAGVYNEQFF
>TRBD2|many|TRBJ2-5|TRBV28
TGTGCCAGCAGTTTTTTTGCAGGGAGCGGGGCCCAGTACTTC
CASSFFAGSGAQYF